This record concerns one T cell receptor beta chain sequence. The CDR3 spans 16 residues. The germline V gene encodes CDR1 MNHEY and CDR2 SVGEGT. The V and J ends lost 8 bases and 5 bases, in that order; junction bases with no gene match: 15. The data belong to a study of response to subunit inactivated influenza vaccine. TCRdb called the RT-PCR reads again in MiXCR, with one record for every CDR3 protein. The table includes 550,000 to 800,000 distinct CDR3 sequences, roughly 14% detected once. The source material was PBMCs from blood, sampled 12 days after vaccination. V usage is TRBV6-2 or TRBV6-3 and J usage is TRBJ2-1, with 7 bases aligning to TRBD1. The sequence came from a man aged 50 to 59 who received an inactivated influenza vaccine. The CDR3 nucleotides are TGTGCCAGCGCCGACCCCGTGGGACAGAAAAACAATGAGCAGTTCTTC. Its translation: CASADPVGQKNNEQFF.